This T cell receptor beta chain was identified in a study of T cell responses to AZD1222 COVID-19 vaccine. Overall study results and limits: Repertoire sampling happened only post peak T cell response. Spike-spanning, vaccine-associated CD4 TCRs were dominant at 160-218 and 743-854. Spike-specific TCR breadth and depth both grew after two AZD1222 doses. The study identified only six AZD1222 recipients as seropositive at baseline.

Germline values: CDR1 SGHRS, CDR2 YFSETQ. The CDR3 has 15 residues. The V and J ends lost 7 bases and 5 bases, in that order; junction bases with no gene match: 8. This clone showed up just once. The antigen is unknown. The table came from immunoSEQ multiplex PCR; TCRdb's copy has only in-frame clones and leaves some out. The table records roughly 100,000 clones, approximately 93% of them present only once. This TCR derives from an adult in good health. The chain uses TRBV5-1 and TRBJ2-3, with TRBD2 matching 12 bases. Here the sequenced sample was peripheral blood, taken on day 0 of AZD1222 vaccination. The DNA for the CDR3 is TGCGCCAGCCAACTAGCGGGAGGCCGGGGAGATACGCAGTATTTT. As protein: CASQLAGGRGDTQYF.